This T cell receptor beta chain was captured by sequencing in a study of Graves' ophthalmopathy and Graves' hyperthyroidism. V shed 8 bases and J shed 1 base, with 14 bases lying between them. CDR1 MNHNS and CDR2 SASEGT come from the germline V gene. There are 14 residues in the CDR3. Other autoimmune diseases, uncontrolled infections, pregnancy or lactation ruled patients out of participation. As the template, RNA transcripts were used to amplify TCR beta CDR3 regions. Scientists carried out first-round RT-PCR using HTBI primers and then a second-round multiplex PCR. TCRdb passed the multiplex PCR reads through MiXCR, listing each CDR3 protein once. Of about half a million distinct CDR3 sequences listed, about 15% are singletons. In this sample, this clonotype turned up a few times.

The material sequenced was blood. The chain has TRBV6-1 and TRBJ2-5; tentatively, D is TRBD1 (5 bases). The TCR was taken from a young woman with Graves' ophthalmopathy. The CDR3 reads CASQTPDSQETQYF. The CDR3 region has the DNA TGTGCCAGCCAAACCCCCGACAGCCAAGAGACCCAGTACTTC.